These 12 T cell receptor beta chains originate from one sample sequenced in a study of T cell responses to AZD1222 COVID-19 vaccine. Assay: immunoSEQ multiplex PCR; the TCRdb copy retains only in-frame clones and omits some. This table holds around 160,000 clones, roughly 90% found once. The sequences come from peripheral blood, collected on day 0 of AZD1222 vaccination. These receptors were collected from an adult in good health.

The genes are TRBV6-2 or TRBV6-3 and TRBJ2-5; 8 nucleotides agree with TRBD1. Germline trimming cut 5 bases from V and 2 bases from J; bases unmatched to any gene: 7. The germline gives CDR1 MNHEY, CDR2 SVGEGT. The CDR3 runs to 15 residues. The CDR3 DNA follows: TGTGCCAGCAGTCAGACAGGGGTCGGACAAGAGACCCAGTACTTC. Protein sequence: CASSQTGVGQETQYF.

The chain couples TRBV7-2 to TRBJ2-7; 10 bases are a match to TRBD2. The CDR3 length is 17 residues. Trimming removed 0 bases from V and 5 bases from J; junction bases left unmatched: 10. The germline V gene encodes CDR1 SGHTA and CDR2 FQGNSA. DNA of the CDR3: TGTGCCAGCAGCTTAGCAGTGGGGCTAGCGGGAGCCAACGAGCAGTACTTC. Translating it yields CASSLAVGLAGANEQYF. The whole variable domain, remainder taken from reference TRBV7-2 and TRBJ2-7, is GAGVSQSPSNKVTEKGKDVELRCDPISGHTALYWYRQSLGQGLEFLIYFQGNSAPDKSGLPSDRFSAERTGGSVSTLTIQRTQQEDSAVYLCASSLAVGLAGANEQYFGPGTRLTVT.

This clone has just a few counts. The chain combines TRBV19 with TRBJ2-1, with D tentatively TRBD2 (7 bases). V was shortened by 3 bases and J by 8 bases, with 14 bases between the two germline ends. Germline lookup yields CDR1 LNHDA and CDR2 SQIVND (reference sequence). This CDR3 contains 14 residues. The CDR3 spells CASSIGGAADEQFF. The CDR3 DNA reads as TGTGCCAGTAGTATTGGGGGGGCCGCGGATGAGCAGTTCTTC.

This chain connects TRBV28 to TRBJ2-7; D call uncertain. With 1 base removed from V and 3 bases from J, the gap between germline ends came to 10 bases. CDR3 size: 14 residues. Per the germline V gene, CDR1 is MDHEN and CDR2 is SYDVKM. In DNA, the CDR3 is TGTGCCAGCAGTTTATCTGGCAGGTACTACGAGCAGTACTTC. Encoded protein: CASSLSGRYYEQYF.

The J gene is TRBJ1-5, the V gene TRBV5-4; D not resolved. This CDR3 has 15 residues. Germline V gene sequence: CDR1 SGHNT, CDR2 YYREEE (reference sequence). V lost 4 bases and J lost 4, with 15 bases in between. CDR3 residues: CASSTFGIENQPQHF. The CDR3 DNA reads TGTGCCAGCAGCACGTTCGGGATAGAGAATCAGCCCCAGCATTTT.

The V gene is TRBV4-2, the J gene TRBJ1-3, with 8 bases that match TRBD1. With 4 bases clipped from V and 2 bases from J, the junction kept 7 bases outside the gene matches. The CDR3 covers 16 residues. Germline values: CDR1 LGHNA, CDR2 YNFKEQ. The CDR3 sequence: CASSPGQGPPGNTIYF. The CDR3 DNA reads TGTGCCAGCAGCCCCGGACAGGGCCCTCCTGGAAACACCATATATTTT.

This clone was counted a few times. The CDR3, as DNA: TGTGCCAGCAGCGCGGACAGGGGAAACTATGGCTACACCTTC. This sequence encodes CASSADRGNYGYTF. V is TRBV9 and J is TRBJ1-2; 9 bases map to TRBD1. Germline V CDR1 and CDR2: SGDLS, YYNGEE. The CDR3 has 14 residues. Trimming took 3 bases from V and 2 from J; bases not matched to a gene: 2.

With regard to this clone: This CDR3 is also generated by other DNA sequences in the sample. The chain carries TRBV12-3 or TRBV12-4 and TRBJ1-2; tentative D call: TRBD1 (6 bases). The CDR3 is 13 residues long. V was pared by 3 bases and J by 1 base, with 6 bases between. The CDR3 DNA follows: TGTGCCAGCAGTTTGGACAGTAACTATGGCTACACCTTC. This codes for CASSLDSNYGYTF.

The J gene is TRBJ2-7, the V gene TRBV7-9; D is unresolved. V was pared by 3 bases and J by 3 bases, with 9 bases between. Germline assignment: CDR1 SEHNR and CDR2 FQNEAQ (reference sequence). The CDR3 has 13 residues. CDR3 coding DNA: TGTGCCAGCAGCTTTGACACCGACTACGAGCAGTACTTC. This sequence encodes CASSFDTDYEQYF.

The chain is built from TRBV2 and TRBJ2-1; 8 bases match TRBD1. The length of the CDR3 is 16 residues. V was clipped by 5 bases and J by 6 bases; unmatched bases: 12. Germline V gene data show CDR1 as SNHLY and CDR2 as FYNNEI. The CDR3 protein is CASSPMTGQGGNEQFF. CDR3 DNA: TGTGCCAGCAGTCCTATGACCGGACAGGGAGGCAATGAGCAGTTCTTC. Together with reference TRBV2 and TRBJ2-1, the CDR3 gives the full variable domain: EPEVTQTPSHQVTQMGQEVILRCVPISNHLYFYWYRQILGQKVEFLVSFYNNEISEKSEIFDDQFSVERPDGSNFTLKIRSTKLEDSAMYFCASSPMTGQGGNEQFFGPGTRLTVL.

This chain uses TRBV5-6 with TRBJ2-4; weak D call: TRBD1 (5 bases). Deletions cut 4 bases from V and 5 bases from J, with 16 bases between. CDR3 size: 15 residues. In germline, CDR1 is SGHDT, CDR2 YYEEEE. The CDR3 DNA reads as TGTGCCAGCAGCACCTTTGGGCAGGGTCAAAACATTCAGTACTTC. It codes for CASSTFGQGQNIQYF.

CDR3 residues: CASSPNAPTKEVPTSGANVLTF. The CDR3, as DNA: TGTGCCAGCTCACCAAACGCCCCCACCAAAGAAGTCCCCACATCTGGGGCCAACGTCCTGACTTTC. This sequence joins TRBV18 and TRBJ2-6; D uncertain. V was shortened by 2 bases and J by 1 base, with 27 bases between the two germline ends. The CDR3 spans 22 residues. Germline V gene lookup returns CDR1 KGHSH and CDR2 LQKENI.